The rows below give T cell receptor beta chains drawn from one sample of a study of cytomegalovirus exposure and HLA in healthy donors. This table comes from immunoSEQ multiplex PCR, and its TCRdb copy is limited to in-frame clones, with some not included. The profile shows around 200,000 clones, 80% of them singletons. Sequencing was carried out using PBMCs. All receptors come from a boy aged 5-17 years in good health and CMV-seronegative. Both conserved end residues are part of each CDR3. Fields, in order: V gene, clone size, D gene, J gene, CDR3 protein, CDR3 DNA. D genes are given only for firm matches. Expanded clones are given a class, and other clones once, few, many or no size at all.

v_gene: TRBV27; abundance: -; d_gene: -; j_gene: TRBJ1-3; CDR3aa: CASSSGVSSGNTIYF; CDR3nt: TGTGCCAGCAGTTCAGGGGTCAGCTCTGGAAACACCATATATTTT
v_gene: TRBV5-1; abundance: -; d_gene: TRBD2; j_gene: TRBJ2-7; CDR3aa: CASSLSSGASYEQYF; CDR3nt: TGCGCCAGCAGCTTGTCTAGCGGGGCATCGTACGAGCAGTACTTC
v_gene: TRBV6-6; abundance: -; d_gene: -; j_gene: TRBJ1-2; CDR3aa: CATRTTDSSNYGYTF; CDR3nt: TGTGCCACACGAACGACGGACAGTTCTAACTATGGCTACACCTTC
v_gene: TRBV6-5; abundance: -; d_gene: -; j_gene: TRBJ2-7; CDR3aa: CAPQRYYSYEQYF; CDR3nt: TGTGCCCCCCAGAGGTACTATTCCTACGAGCAGTACTTC
v_gene: TRBV7-9; abundance: -; d_gene: -; j_gene: TRBJ1-5; CDR3aa: CASSNWLGGGNNQPQHF; CDR3nt: TGTGCCAGCAGCAACTGGTTGGGGGGGGGCAACAATCAGCCCCAGCATTTT
v_gene: TRBV29-1; abundance: -; d_gene: -; j_gene: TRBJ1-1; CDR3aa: CSVGLGTEAFF; CDR3nt: TGCAGCGTGGGGCTGGGCACTGAAGCTTTCTTT
v_gene: TRBV7-9; abundance: -; d_gene: -; j_gene: TRBJ2-1; CDR3aa: CASNLDREQFF; CDR3nt: TGTGCCAGCAACCTAGACCGGGAGCAGTTCTTC
v_gene: TRBV19; abundance: -; d_gene: TRBD1; j_gene: TRBJ1-2; CDR3aa: CASSSDREPSYGYTF; CDR3nt: TGTGCCAGTAGTAGTGACAGGGAACCCTCCTATGGCTACACCTTC
v_gene: TRBV7-6; abundance: -; d_gene: TRBD2; j_gene: TRBJ2-1; CDR3aa: CASSPQTGGLAGTYNEQFF; CDR3nt: TGTGCCAGCAGCCCACAAACCGGGGGACTAGCGGGGACCTACAATGAGCAGTTCTTC
v_gene: TRBV2; abundance: -; d_gene: -; j_gene: TRBJ2-1; CDR3aa: CASSTDWKYNEQFF; CDR3nt: TGTGCCAGCAGTACGGACTGGAAATACAATGAGCAGTTCTTC
v_gene: TRBV29-1; abundance: -; d_gene: -; j_gene: TRBJ1-3; CDR3aa: CSATTGAGNTIYF; CDR3nt: TGCAGCGCAACGACAGGAGCTGGAAACACCATATATTTT
v_gene: TRBV11-3; abundance: -; d_gene: TRBD2; j_gene: TRBJ2-7; CDR3aa: CASSQDTKIGLAGEQYF; CDR3nt: TGTGCCAGCAGCCAGGATACAAAGATTGGACTAGCCGGCGAGCAGTACTTC
v_gene: TRBV7-6; abundance: -; d_gene: -; j_gene: TRBJ2-1; CDR3aa: CASTPSREQGSYNEQFF; CDR3nt: TGTGCCAGCACCCCGTCCCGGGAGCAGGGCTCCTACAATGAGCAGTTCTTC
v_gene: TRBV9; abundance: -; d_gene: TRBD2; j_gene: TRBJ2-5; CDR3aa: CASSPEAGGPQETQYF; CDR3nt: TGTGCCAGCAGCCCAGAAGCGGGGGGCCCGCAAGAGACCCAGTACTTC
v_gene: TRBV5-5; abundance: -; d_gene: -; j_gene: TRBJ1-1; CDR3aa: CASSLADTEAFF; CDR3nt: TGTGCCAGCAGCTTGGCCGACACTGAAGCTTTCTTT
v_gene: TRBV2; abundance: -; d_gene: -; j_gene: TRBJ1-5; CDR3aa: CASSERAGVNQPQHF; CDR3nt: TGTGCCAGCAGTGAAAGGGCAGGGGTCAATCAGCCCCAGCATTTT
v_gene: TRBV7-3; abundance: once; d_gene: -; j_gene: TRBJ1-1; CDR3aa: CASSFAAGTEAFF; CDR3nt: TGTGCCAGCAGCTTCGCGGCGGGGACTGAAGCTTTCTTT
v_gene: TRBV29-1; abundance: -; d_gene: TRBD1; j_gene: TRBJ2-1; CDR3aa: CRVSGTEAYNEQFF; CDR3nt: TGCAGAGTCTCCGGGACAGAAGCCTACAATGAGCAGTTCTTC
v_gene: TRBV2; abundance: -; d_gene: -; j_gene: TRBJ2-5; CDR3aa: CASSVSQETQYF; CDR3nt: TGTGCCAGCAGTGTCAGTCAAGAGACCCAGTACTTC
v_gene: TRBV7-9; abundance: -; d_gene: TRBD2; j_gene: TRBJ2-7; CDR3aa: CASSQGLAASYEQYF; CDR3nt: TGTGCCAGCAGCCAGGGACTAGCGGCATCCTACGAGCAGTACTTC
v_gene: TRBV11-2; abundance: -; d_gene: TRBD2; j_gene: TRBJ2-1; CDR3aa: CASTLNAGTSGSNEQFF; CDR3nt: TGTGCCAGCACCCTAAACGCCGGGACTAGCGGTTCGAATGAGCAGTTCTTC
v_gene: TRBV10-3; abundance: -; d_gene: -; j_gene: TRBJ1-5; CDR3aa: CAISEDGGNQPQHF; CDR3nt: TGTGCCATCAGTGAGGATGGGGGGAATCAGCCCCAGCATTTT
v_gene: TRBV4-1; abundance: -; d_gene: TRBD1; j_gene: TRBJ2-1; CDR3aa: CASSQDRDSYNEQFF; CDR3nt: TGCGCCAGCAGCCAAGATAGGGACAGCTACAATGAGCAGTTCTTC
v_gene: TRBV6-1; abundance: -; d_gene: TRBD1; j_gene: TRBJ2-7; CDR3aa: CAILLDRVGGEQYF; CDR3nt: TGTGCCATCCTACTAGACAGGGTCGGCGGCGAGCAGTACTTC